The rows below give T cell receptor beta chains drawn from one sample of a study of cytomegalovirus exposure and HLA in healthy donors. Data came from immunoSEQ multiplex PCR; TCRdb stores just in-frame clones and leaves some out. The sample includes 200,000 to 250,000 clones, 76% seen only once; the top ten take over 0.55%. What was sequenced was PBMCs. Source of these receptors: a man younger than 35 in good health and CMV-seronegative. Each CDR3 is given with its conserved first and last residue. D genes are given only for firm matches. Not every row has a clone size; where given, it reads once, few, many or a size class.

size | J | V | length | D | CDR3 | DNA
NA | TRBJ1-3 | TRBV19 | 17 | TRBD1 | CASSTTGGDSSGNTIYF | TGTGCCAGTAGCACCACAGGGGGCGACTCCTCTGGAAACACCATATATTTT
NA | TRBJ2-7 | TRBV4-1 | 16 | NA | CASSPAPLVRPYEQYF | TGCGCCAGCAGCCCAGCACCGCTAGTAAGGCCCTACGAGCAGTACTTC
NA | TRBJ1-1 | TRBV5-4 | 12 | NA | CASSLGGGSAFF | TGTGCCAGCAGCTTGGGGGGGGGATCGGCTTTCTTT
NA | TRBJ1-1 | TRBV27 | 13 | NA | CASNPREGTEAFF | TGTGCCAGCAACCCCAGGGAGGGCACTGAAGCTTTCTTT
NA | TRBJ1-4 | TRBV5-1 | 20 | TRBD1 | CASSAGDRGRRPSLGEKLFF | TGCGCCAGCAGCGCTGGGGACAGGGGGCGCCGGCCGAGTTTAGGGGAAAAACTGTTTTTT
NA | TRBJ2-1 | TRBV2 | 12 | NA | CASTGLGNEQFF | TGTGCCAGTACAGGGTTGGGAAATGAGCAGTTCTTC
NA | TRBJ2-1 | TRBV14 | 12 | NA | CASSQAVNEQFF | TGTGCCAGCAGCCAAGCCGTCAATGAGCAGTTCTTC
NA | TRBJ2-7 | TRBV5-6 | 15 | TRBD1 | CASSSTGIESYEQYF | TGTGCCAGCAGCTCGACAGGGATAGAATCCTACGAGCAGTACTTC
NA | TRBJ2-5 | TRBV29-1 | 13 | TRBD1 | CSVAGTDQETQYF | TGCAGCGTTGCCGGGACAGACCAAGAGACCCAGTACTTC
NA | TRBJ1-2 | TRBV10-2 | 14 | NA | CASTPAVPNYGYTF | TGCGCCAGCACCCCCGCAGTCCCTAACTATGGCTACACCTTC
once | TRBJ2-5 | TRBV6-1 | 16 | TRBD2 | CASSVATSGSRETQYF | TGTGCCAGCAGTGTCGCTACTAGCGGTAGCAGAGAGACCCAGTACTTC
NA | TRBJ2-7 | TRBV27 | 13 | NA | CASSFVSSYEQYF | TGTGCCAGCAGTTTCGTGAGCTCCTACGAGCAGTACTTC
NA | TRBJ2-7 | TRBV30 | 13 | TRBD2 | CAWSGLVGNEQYF | TGTGCCTGGAGCGGACTAGTAGGTAACGAGCAGTACTTC
NA | TRBJ2-7 | TRBV6-5 | 10 | NA | CATLISEQYF | TGTGCCACACTAATAAGCGAGCAGTACTTC
NA | TRBJ1-2 | TRBV2 | 13 | NA | CASSVQANYGYTF | TGTGCCAGCAGTGTTCAGGCTAACTATGGCTACACCTTC
NA | TRBJ1-1 | TRBV19 | 14 | NA | CASSITGLNTEAFF | TGTGCCAGTAGTATAACAGGCCTGAACACTGAAGCTTTCTTT
NA | TRBJ2-3 | TRBV4-1 | 12 | NA | CASSQAVTEQYF | TGCGCCAGCAGCCAAGCTGTAACTGAGCAGTATTTT
NA | TRBJ2-5 | TRBV6-1 | 14 | TRBD1 | CASSEGQGAGTQYF | TGTGCCAGCAGTGAGGGACAGGGGGCAGGGACCCAGTACTTC
once | TRBJ1-1 | TRBV10-3 | 12 | TRBD1 | CASEGQGTSAFF | TGTGCCAGCGAAGGACAGGGTACGTCGGCTTTCTTT
NA | TRBJ2-7 | TRBV27 | 14 | TRBD2 | CASSLIAGSYEQYF | TGTGCCAGCAGTTTGATAGCGGGGTCCTACGAGCAGTACTTC
NA | TRBJ1-3 | TRBV27 | 13 | NA | CASSKHSGNTIYF | TGTGCCAGCAGTAAACACTCTGGAAACACCATATATTTT
NA | TRBJ1-5 | TRBV30 | 13 | TRBD1 | CAWADRGGQPQHF | TGTGCCTGGGCAGACAGGGGTGGTCAGCCCCAGCATTTT
NA | TRBJ2-7 | TRBV2 | 10 | NA | CASRQDEQYF | TGTGCCAGCAGACAGGACGAGCAGTACTTC
NA | TRBJ2-7 | TRBV6-5 | 15 | NA | CASSSPGLPNYEQYF | TGTGCCAGCAGTTCCCCGGGACTGCCCAACTACGAGCAGTACTTC
few | TRBJ2-2 | TRBV15 | 16 | TRBD2 | CATSRVLAGVSGELFF | TGTGCCACCAGCAGGGTACTAGCGGGGGTCTCCGGGGAGCTGTTTTTT